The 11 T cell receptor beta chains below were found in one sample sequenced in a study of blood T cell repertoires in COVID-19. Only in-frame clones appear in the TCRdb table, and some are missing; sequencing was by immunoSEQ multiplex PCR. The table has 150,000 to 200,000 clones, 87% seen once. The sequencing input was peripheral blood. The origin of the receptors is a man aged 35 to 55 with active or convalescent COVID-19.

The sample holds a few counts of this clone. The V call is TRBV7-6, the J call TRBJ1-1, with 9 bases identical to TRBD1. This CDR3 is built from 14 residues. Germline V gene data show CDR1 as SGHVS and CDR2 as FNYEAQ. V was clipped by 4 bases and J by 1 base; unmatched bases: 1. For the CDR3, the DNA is TGTGCCAGCAGCTCACAGGGGGCGAACACTGAAGCTTTCTTT. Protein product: CASSSQGANTEAFF.

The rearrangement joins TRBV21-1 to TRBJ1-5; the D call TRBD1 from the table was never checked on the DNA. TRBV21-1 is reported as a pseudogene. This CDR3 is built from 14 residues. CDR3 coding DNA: TGTGCCAGCAACATGGGACAGACAAATCAGCCCCAGCATTTT. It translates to CASNMGQTNQPQHF.

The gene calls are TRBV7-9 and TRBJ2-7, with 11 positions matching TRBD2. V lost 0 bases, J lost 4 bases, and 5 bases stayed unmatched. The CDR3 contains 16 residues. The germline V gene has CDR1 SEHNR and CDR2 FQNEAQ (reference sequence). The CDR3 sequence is CASSLAASGGKYEQYF. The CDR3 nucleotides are TGTGCCAGCAGCTTAGCGGCTAGCGGGGGGAAGTACGAGCAGTACTTC.

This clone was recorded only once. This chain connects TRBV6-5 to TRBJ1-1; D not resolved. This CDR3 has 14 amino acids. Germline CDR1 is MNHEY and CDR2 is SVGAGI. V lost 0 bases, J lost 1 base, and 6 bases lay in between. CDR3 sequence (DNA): TGTGCCAGCAGTTACTCGGAGGCGAACACTGAAGCTTTCTTT. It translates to CASSYSEANTEAFF.

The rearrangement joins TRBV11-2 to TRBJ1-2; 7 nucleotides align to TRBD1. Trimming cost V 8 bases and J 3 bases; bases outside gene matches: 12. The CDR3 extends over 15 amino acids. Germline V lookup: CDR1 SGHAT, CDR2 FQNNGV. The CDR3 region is CASRGDSGGYYGYTF. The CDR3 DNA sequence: TGTGCCAGCCGCGGGGACAGCGGCGGATACTATGGCTACACCTTC.

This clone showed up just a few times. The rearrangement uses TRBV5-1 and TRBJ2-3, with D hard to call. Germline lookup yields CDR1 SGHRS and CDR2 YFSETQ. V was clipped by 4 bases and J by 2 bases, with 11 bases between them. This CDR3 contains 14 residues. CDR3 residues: CASSVDQATDTQYF. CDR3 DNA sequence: TGCGCCAGCAGCGTGGACCAGGCCACAGATACGCAGTATTTT.

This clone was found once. CDR3 in amino acids: CASSSIADLSTDTQYF. CDR3 nucleotide sequence: TGTGCCAGCAGCTCGATAGCAGACTTAAGCACAGATACGCAGTATTTT. V gene TRBV7-3 combines with J gene TRBJ2-3; D remains ambiguous. Trimming took 4 bases from V and 0 from J, leaving 14 bases between them. This CDR3 contains 16 residues. CDR1 is SGHTA and CDR2 is FQGTGA in the germline V gene. The whole variable domain, remainder taken from reference TRBV7-3 and TRBJ2-3, is GAGVSQTPSNKVTEKGKYVELRCDPISGHTALYWYRQSLGQGPEFLIYFQGTGAADDSGLPNDRFFAVRPEGSVSTLKIQRTERGDSAVYLCASSSIADLSTDTQYFGPGTRLTVL.

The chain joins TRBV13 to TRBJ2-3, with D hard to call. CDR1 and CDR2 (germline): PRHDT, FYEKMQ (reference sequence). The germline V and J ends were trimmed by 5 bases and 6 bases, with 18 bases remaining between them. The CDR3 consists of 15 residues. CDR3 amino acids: CASSHRVSLTDTQYF. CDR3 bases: TGTGCCAGCAGCCACAGAGTGTCTCTCACGGATACGCAGTATTTT.

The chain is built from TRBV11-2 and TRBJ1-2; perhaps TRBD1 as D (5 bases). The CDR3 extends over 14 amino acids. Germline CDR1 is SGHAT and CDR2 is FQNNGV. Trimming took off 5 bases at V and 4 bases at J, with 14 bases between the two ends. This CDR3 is CASSPSSRVYGYTF. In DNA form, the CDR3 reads TGTGCCAGCAGCCCCTCCTCCAGGGTCTATGGCTACACCTTC.

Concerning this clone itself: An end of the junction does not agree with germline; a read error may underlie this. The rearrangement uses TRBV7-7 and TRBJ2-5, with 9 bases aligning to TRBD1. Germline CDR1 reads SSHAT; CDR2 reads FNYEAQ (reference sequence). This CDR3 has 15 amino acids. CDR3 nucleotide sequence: TGTGCTAGCAGCTTAAGGGACAGGGCCCCGGAGACCCAGTACTTC. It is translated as CASSLRDRAPETQYF.

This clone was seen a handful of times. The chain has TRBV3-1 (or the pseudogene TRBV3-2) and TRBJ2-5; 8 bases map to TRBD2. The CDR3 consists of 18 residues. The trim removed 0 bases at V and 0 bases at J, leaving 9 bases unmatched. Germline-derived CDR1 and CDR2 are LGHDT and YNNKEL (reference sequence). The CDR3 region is CASSQDLGTSGYQETQYF. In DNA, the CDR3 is TGTGCCAGCAGCCAAGATCTTGGTACTAGCGGCTACCAAGAGACCCAGTACTTC.